This T cell receptor (beta chain) stems from a study of cytomegalovirus exposure and HLA in healthy donors. This CDR3 comprises 15 residues. The ends were cut back, 1 base at V and 1 base at J, with 8 bases in the middle. Germline V gene lookup returns CDR1 SGHRS and CDR2 YFSETQ. With 60 Vbeta and 13 Jbeta primers, the PCR was carried out. Sequenced by immunoSEQ multiplex PCR; TCRdb stores in-frame clones only, minus some. The data show tens of thousands of clones, about 84% seen once. The clonotype comes from a girl aged 2 to 10 in good health and CMV-seropositive. Sequencing input: PBMCs. The chain combines TRBV5-1 with TRBJ2-2, with D hard to call. The CDR3 nucleotides are TGCGCCAGCAGCTTGTTCGTACAGAACACCGGGGAGCTGTTTTTT. Its translation: CASSLFVQNTGELFF.